Following are 22 T cell receptor beta chains from one sample sequenced in a study of shared clonotypes between healthy human individuals. Sequencing was performed with immunoSEQ multiplex PCR; in TCRdb, only in-frame clones are kept and a portion is missing. Among roughly 2.4 million clones listed, around 95% were seen once. The sequencing input was naive CD4+ T cells sorted from blood. Subset specified: CD45RA+ positively selected. These receptors all come from a man aged 18 to 35 in good health.

The V and J genes are TRBV6-1 and TRBJ2-5; 9 bases agree with TRBD1. V lost 10 bases, J lost 5 bases, and 14 bases stayed unmatched. From germline, CDR1 is MNHNS and CDR2 SASEGT. This CDR3 has 15 amino acids. The CDR3 spells CATGTGQTRGETQYF. CDR3 DNA sequence: TGTGCCACCGGGACAGGGCAAACTCGGGGGGAGACCCAGTACTTC.

V usage is TRBV18 and J usage is TRBJ2-7; 8 bases are shared with TRBD1. Losses at the gene ends were 4 bases for V and 5 bases for J; bases not matched to a gene: 7. In germline, CDR1 is KGHSH, CDR2 LQKENI. This CDR3 is built from 14 residues. CDR3 in DNA: TGTGCCAGCTCACTCCGGACAGGGCCCCACGAGCAGTACTTC. This sequence encodes CASSLRTGPHEQYF.

This chain joins TRBV5-4 and TRBJ2-7; D unclear. CDR3 length: 10 amino acids. Per the germline V gene, CDR1 is SGHNT and CDR2 is YYREEE (reference sequence). V lost 6 bases to trimming and J lost 4 bases, with 5 bases between them. CDR3 amino acids: CASNPYEQYF. The CDR3 DNA is TGTGCCAGCAACCCTTACGAGCAGTACTTC. The variable domain in full, completed from reference TRBV5-4 and TRBJ2-7, reads ETGVTQSPTHLIKTRGQQVTLRCSSQSGHNTVSWYQQALGQGPQFIFQYYREEENGRGNFPPRFSGLQFPNYSSELNVNALELDDSALYLCASNPYEQYFGPGTRLTVT.

The rearrangement links TRBV18 to TRBJ2-5; D tentatively fits TRBD1 or TRBD2 (5 bases each). Germline V gives CDR1 KGHSH, CDR2 LQKENI. V was clipped by 0 bases and J by 7 bases, with 9 bases between them. This CDR3 is 13 amino acids long. CDR3 bases: TGTGCCAGCTCACCACCGGGGGATGGGACCCAGTACTTC. It is translated as CASSPPGDGTQYF.

Only one count was recorded for this clone. This chain links TRBV7-2 with TRBJ2-7; a possible D gene is TRBD2 (5 bases). The CDR3 loop spans 15 amino acids. Germline-derived CDR1 and CDR2 are SGHTA and FQGNSA. V was clipped by 3 bases and J by 1 base, with 13 bases between them. In DNA, the CDR3 is TGTGCCAGCAGCTTTAGCATTAGCGAGTCCTACGAGCAGTACTTC. It encodes CASSFSISESYEQYF.

CDR3 protein: CASSYGRPTTRETQYF. The CDR3, as DNA: TGTGCCAGCAGTTACGGCCGGCCGACAACGAGGGAGACCCAGTACTTC. The chain couples TRBV6-5 to TRBJ2-5; D remains ambiguous. CDR3 length: 16 residues. The germline V gene has CDR1 MNHEY and CDR2 SVGAGI. The V and J ends lost 2 bases and 5 bases respectively, with 18 bases between them.

The V gene is TRBV5-1, the J gene TRBJ2-7; 9 nucleotides line up with TRBD2. Germline CDR1 reads SGHRS; CDR2 reads YFSETQ. V shed 5 bases, J shed 3 bases, and the junction held 18 bases outside the gene matches. This CDR3 spans 18 amino acids. The CDR3 here is CASSDGRGSSGVFYEQYF. In DNA form, the CDR3 reads TGCGCCAGCAGTGACGGTAGAGGGTCTAGCGGGGTTTTCTACGAGCAGTACTTC.

This clone was picked up a small number of times. The V call is TRBV7-9, the J call TRBJ1-2; D is unclear. Germline assignment: CDR1 SEHNR and CDR2 FQNEAQ (reference sequence). V was clipped by 1 base and J by 8 bases, with 8 bases between them. This CDR3 contains 12 residues. CDR3 loop: CASSLGERGYTF. The DNA of the CDR3 is TGTGCCAGCAGCTTAGGAGAACGCGGCTACACCTTC.

The rearrangement links TRBV6-1 to TRBJ2-1; D gene unclear. V was pared by 2 bases and J by 7 bases, with 9 bases between. Germline-derived CDR1 and CDR2 are MNHNS and SASEGT. The CDR3 is made up of 13 amino acids. The CDR3: CASSEWAANEQFF. As DNA, the CDR3 is TGTGCCAGCAGTGAATGGGCGGCTAATGAGCAGTTCTTC.

The chain carries TRBV5-4 and TRBJ1-2, with 7 bases that match TRBD1. CDR1 and CDR2 from the germline V gene are SGHNT and YYREEE (reference sequence). This CDR3 region has 17 residues. V gave up 5 bases and J gave up 2 bases; unmatched junction bases: 15. The CDR3: CASSSINRAGGNYGYTF. Here the CDR3 DNA reads TGTGCCAGCAGTTCAATCAATAGGGCAGGGGGGAACTATGGCTACACCTTC. The whole variable domain, filled in from reference TRBV5-4 and TRBJ1-2, reads ETGVTQSPTHLIKTRGQQVTLRCSSQSGHNTVSWYQQALGQGPQFIFQYYREEENGRGNFPPRFSGLQFPNYSSELNVNALELDDSALYLCASSSINRAGGNYGYTFGSGTRLTVV.

The chain has TRBV5-1 and TRBJ2-7, with D perhaps TRBD1 (6 bases). The V end was cut by 1 base, the J end by 5 bases, with 10 bases between. The germline gives CDR1 SGHRS, CDR2 YFSETQ. CDR3 length: 13 residues. In DNA, the CDR3 is TGCGCCAGCAGCTTGAGCAGGGGCAACGAGCAGTACTTC. It is translated as CASSLSRGNEQYF. The full variable domain, completed using reference TRBV5-1 and TRBJ2-7, is KAGVTQTPRYLIKTRGQQVTLSCSPISGHRSVSWYQQTPGQGLQFLFEYFSETQRNKGNFPGRFSGRQFSNSRSEMNVSTLELGDSALYLCASSLSRGNEQYFGPGTRLTVT.

Comments on this clone: In the same sample, other DNA sequences code for this CDR3. The J gene is TRBJ2-7, the V gene TRBV5-1; TRBD1 aligns across 8 bases. V shed 0 bases and J 1 base; nucleotides not matched to a gene: 0. The CDR3 consists of 14 residues. Germline CDR1 SGHRS, CDR2 YFSETQ. CDR3 in amino acids: CASSLGQGSYEQYF. The CDR3 DNA is TGCGCCAGCAGCTTGGGACAGGGGTCCTACGAGCAGTACTTC.

Here the CDR3 reads CASSLDAGKNLYEQYF. As DNA, the CDR3 is TGTGCCAGCAGCTTAGATGCCGGAAAAAACCTCTACGAGCAGTACTTC. The chain is built from TRBV7-2 and TRBJ2-7; D gene unclear. CDR1 and CDR2 (germline): SGHTA, FQGNSA. The CDR3 loop spans 16 amino acids. Trimming left V 1 base short and J 3 bases short, with 16 bases between. Supplemented by reference TRBV7-2 and TRBJ2-7, the full variable domain reads GAGVSQSPSNKVTEKGKDVELRCDPISGHTALYWYRQSLGQGLEFLIYFQGNSAPDKSGLPSDRFSAERTGGSVSTLTIQRTQQEDSAVYLCASSLDAGKNLYEQYFGPGTRLTVT.

V is TRBV4-2 and J is TRBJ2-3, with TRBD2 matching 8 bases. V shed 3 bases and J 1 base; nucleotides not matched to a gene: 6. The germline gives CDR1 LGHNA, CDR2 YNFKEQ. CDR3 size: 16 residues. This CDR3 reads CASSQRPAGGTDTQYF. CDR3 coding DNA: TGTGCCAGCAGCCAGCGCCCAGCGGGAGGCACAGATACGCAGTATTTT.

In the case of this clone: The same CDR3 is also encoded by other DNA sequences in this sample. The chain is built from TRBV19 and TRBJ2-7, with 7 bases aligning to TRBD1. Germline CDR1 and CDR2: LNHDA and SQIVND (reference sequence). J gave up 2 bases and V 8 bases, and 6 bases lay outside the gene matches. The CDR3 contains 13 residues. CDR3 bases: TGTGCCAGTTCCGCGACAGGGACCTACGAGCAGTACTTC. It yields the protein CASSATGTYEQYF.

The chain joins TRBV7-2 to TRBJ1-2; no clear D. Germline CDR1 reads SGHTA; CDR2 reads FQGNSA. V was cut by 0 bases and J by 5 bases, with 10 bases left in between. The CDR3 consists of 14 residues. In DNA, the CDR3 is TGTGCCAGCAGCTTAGCTCACTCGGGTTATGGCTACACCTTC. This codes for CASSLAHSGYGYTF.

The J gene is TRBJ2-7, the V gene TRBV30; D not resolved. The V end was cut by 4 bases, the J end by 1 base, with 8 bases between. Germline V gene sequence: CDR1 GTSNPN, CDR2 SVGIG (reference sequence). CDR3 length: 12 residues. Here the CDR3 DNA reads TGTGCCTGGAAAGGGAATTCCTACGAGCAGTACTTC. It specifies CAWKGNSYEQYF. The whole variable domain, filled in from reference TRBV30 and TRBJ2-7, reads SQTIHQWPATLVQPVGSPLSLECTVEGTSNPNLYWYRQAAGRGLQLLFYSVGIGQISSEVPQNLSASRPQDRQFILSSKKLLLSDSGFYLCAWKGNSYEQYFGPGTRLTVT.

This chain uses TRBV5-4 with TRBJ1-4; 10 nucleotides align to TRBD1. Per germline, CDR1 SGHNT and CDR2 YYREEE (reference sequence). CDR3 length: 17 residues. V dropped 4 bases and J dropped 4; count of bases not matched to a gene: 10. The CDR3 region is CASSRTGGTFLNEKLFF. The CDR3 nucleotides read TGTGCCAGCAGCCGGACAGGGGGTACCTTCCTTAATGAAAAACTGTTTTTT.

J is TRBJ2-3 and V is TRBV5-1; a weak D match, TRBD1 (5 bases). Germline V gives CDR1 SGHRS, CDR2 YFSETQ. This CDR3 region has 14 residues. V was shortened by 2 bases and J by 2 bases, with 9 bases between the two germline ends. For the CDR3, the DNA is TGCGCCAGCAGCTTTTACAGGTCCACAGATACGCAGTATTTT. Translating gives CASSFYRSTDTQYF.

V and J are TRBV10-1 and TRBJ2-1, with D perhaps TRBD2 (5 bases). Trimming cost V 0 bases and J 8 bases, with 17 bases left between them. The germline gives CDR1 WNHNN, CDR2 SYGVQD (reference sequence). The CDR3 sequence is 16 residues long. CDR3: CASSESASFIRDEQFF. DNA for the CDR3: TGCGCCAGCAGTGAGTCGGCTAGCTTCATCCGGGATGAGCAGTTCTTC.

Notes on this clone: The sample contains more than one DNA sequence encoding this CDR3. The rearrangement uses TRBV4-3 and TRBJ2-3, with D possibly matching TRBD2 (6 bases). Germline values: CDR1 LGHNA, CDR2 YSLEER. The germline V and J ends were trimmed by 1 base and 0 bases, with 8 bases remaining between them. The CDR3 length is 15 residues. CDR3 in DNA: TGCGCCAGCAGCCAAGTGGGAGGTAGCACAGATACGCAGTATTTT. This codes for CASSQVGGSTDTQYF.

Here the CDR3 reads CASSWDVDNQPQHF. The DNA for the CDR3 is TGTGCCAGCAGCTGGGACGTAGACAATCAGCCCCAGCATTTT. The chain carries TRBV7-2 and TRBJ1-5; D possibly corresponds to TRBD1 (5 bases). This CDR3 contains 14 residues. CDR1 is SGHTA and CDR2 is FQGNSA in the germline V gene. V lost 4 bases, J lost 3 bases, and 10 bases lay in between.